The present TCR beta chain was sequenced within a study of blood T cell repertoires in COVID-19. Study as a whole: Both acute and convalescent COVID-19 samples were obtained from the United States, Italy and Spain.

The method was immunoSEQ multiplex PCR; TCRdb's version includes in-frame clones alone and lacks a portion of them. Of 200,000 to 300,000 clones listed, around 87% are singletons. Participants spanned ages about 18 to 95 years and resided in about 24 US areas. Grouping used clinical history reported by participants in a survey and questionnaire. The length of the CDR3 is 14 residues. Per germline, CDR1 LGHDT and CDR2 YNNKEL (reference sequence). V gave up 1 base and J gave up 7 bases, with 10 bases separating them. Sequenced sample: PBMCs or T cells enriched from blood (not recorded which). This sequence joins TRBV3-1 (or the pseudogene TRBV3-2) and TRBJ2-2; a possible D gene is TRBD1 (5 bases). The clonotype originates from a woman between 35 and 50 years old with acute COVID-19. The CDR3 is CASSQVAGFGELFF. As DNA, the CDR3 is TGTGCCAGCAGCCAAGTTGCAGGGTTCGGGGAGCTGTTTTTT.